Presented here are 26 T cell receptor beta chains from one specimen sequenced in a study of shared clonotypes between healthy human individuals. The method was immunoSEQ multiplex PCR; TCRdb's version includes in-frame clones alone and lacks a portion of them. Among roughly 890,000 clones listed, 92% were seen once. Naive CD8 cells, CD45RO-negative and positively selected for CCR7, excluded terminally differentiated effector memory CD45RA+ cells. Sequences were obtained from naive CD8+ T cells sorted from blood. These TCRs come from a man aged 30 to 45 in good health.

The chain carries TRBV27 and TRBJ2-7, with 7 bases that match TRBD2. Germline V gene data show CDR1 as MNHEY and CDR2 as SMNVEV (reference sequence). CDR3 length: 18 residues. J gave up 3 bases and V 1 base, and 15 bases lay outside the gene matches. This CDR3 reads CASSLYPTSRTNDYEQYF. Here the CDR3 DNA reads TGTGCCAGCAGTTTATATCCGACTAGCCGGACCAATGACTACGAGCAGTACTTC.

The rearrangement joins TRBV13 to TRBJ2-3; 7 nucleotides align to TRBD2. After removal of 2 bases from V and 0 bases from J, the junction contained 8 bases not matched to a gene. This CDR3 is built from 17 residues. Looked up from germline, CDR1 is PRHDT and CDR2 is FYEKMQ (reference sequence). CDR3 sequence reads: CASSLRRGLPSTDTQYF. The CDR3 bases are TGTGCCAGCAGCTTAAGGAGGGGACTACCCAGCACAGATACGCAGTATTTT.

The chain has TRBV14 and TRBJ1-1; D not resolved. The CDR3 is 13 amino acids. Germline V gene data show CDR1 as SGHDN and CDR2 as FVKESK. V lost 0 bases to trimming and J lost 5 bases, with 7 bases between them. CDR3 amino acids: CASSQDSGTEAFF. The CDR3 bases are TGTGCCAGCAGCCAAGATTCGGGAACTGAAGCTTTCTTT.

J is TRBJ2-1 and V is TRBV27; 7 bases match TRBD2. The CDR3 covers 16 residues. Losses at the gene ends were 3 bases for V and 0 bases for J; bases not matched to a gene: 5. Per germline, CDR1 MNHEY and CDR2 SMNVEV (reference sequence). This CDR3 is CASSFAGARSYNEQFF. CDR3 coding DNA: TGTGCCAGCAGTTTCGCGGGAGCACGCTCCTACAATGAGCAGTTCTTC.

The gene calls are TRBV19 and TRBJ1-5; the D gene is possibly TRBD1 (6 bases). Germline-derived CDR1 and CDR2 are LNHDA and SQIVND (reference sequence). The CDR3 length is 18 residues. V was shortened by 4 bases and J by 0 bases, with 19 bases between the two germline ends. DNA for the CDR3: TGTGCCAGTAGTACACAGGGTGGCTCCCAATATAGCAATCAGCCCCAGCATTTT. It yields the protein CASSTQGGSQYSNQPQHF.

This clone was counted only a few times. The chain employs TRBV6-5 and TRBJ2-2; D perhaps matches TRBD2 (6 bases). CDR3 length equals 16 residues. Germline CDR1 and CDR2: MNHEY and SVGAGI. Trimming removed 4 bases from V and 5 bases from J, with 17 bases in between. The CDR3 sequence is CASSFTQGRGTGELFF. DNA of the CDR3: TGTGCCAGCAGTTTCACTCAGGGACGGGGGACCGGGGAGCTGTTTTTT.

CDR3 sequence reads: CASSHDRTANYGYTF. Written as DNA, the CDR3 is TGCGCCAGCAGCCACGACAGGACCGCTAACTATGGCTACACCTTC. V usage is TRBV5-1 and J usage is TRBJ1-2; D may be TRBD1 (6 bases). There are 15 residues in the CDR3. V was pared by 4 bases and J by 0 bases, with 13 bases between. Germline lookup yields CDR1 SGHRS and CDR2 YFSETQ.

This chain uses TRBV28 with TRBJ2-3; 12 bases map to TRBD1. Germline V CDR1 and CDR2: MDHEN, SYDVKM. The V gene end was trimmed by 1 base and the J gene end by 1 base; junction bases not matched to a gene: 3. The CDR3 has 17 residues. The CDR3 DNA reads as TGTGCCAGCAGTTTATCCTGGGACAGGGGGCGCACAGATACGCAGTATTTT. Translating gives CASSLSWDRGRTDTQYF.

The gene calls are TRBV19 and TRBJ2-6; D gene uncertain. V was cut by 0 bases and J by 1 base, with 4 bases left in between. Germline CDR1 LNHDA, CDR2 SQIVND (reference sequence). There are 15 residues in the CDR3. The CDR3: CASSIDGSGANVLTF. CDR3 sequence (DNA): TGTGCCAGTAGTATAGATGGTTCTGGGGCCAACGTCCTGACTTTC.

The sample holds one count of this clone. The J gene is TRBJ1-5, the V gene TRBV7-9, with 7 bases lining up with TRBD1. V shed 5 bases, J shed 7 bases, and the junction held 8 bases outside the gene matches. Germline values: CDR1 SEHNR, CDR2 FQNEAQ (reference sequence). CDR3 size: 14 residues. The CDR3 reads CASSPNRGAQPQHF. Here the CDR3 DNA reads TGTGCCAGCAGCCCGAACAGGGGCGCGCAGCCCCAGCATTTT.

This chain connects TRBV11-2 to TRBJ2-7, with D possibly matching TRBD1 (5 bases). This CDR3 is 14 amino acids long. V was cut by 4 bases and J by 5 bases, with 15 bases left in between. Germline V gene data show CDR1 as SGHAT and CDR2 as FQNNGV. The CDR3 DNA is TGTGCCAGCAGCTCACAGGCCGAGGCAGACGAGCAGTACTTC. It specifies CASSSQAEADEQYF. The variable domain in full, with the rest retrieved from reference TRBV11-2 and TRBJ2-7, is EAGVAQSPRYKIIEKRQSVAFWCNPISGHATLYWYQQILGQGPKLLIQFQNNGVVDDSQLPKDRFSAERLKGVDSTLKIQPAKLEDSAVYLCASSSQAEADEQYFGPGTRLTVT.

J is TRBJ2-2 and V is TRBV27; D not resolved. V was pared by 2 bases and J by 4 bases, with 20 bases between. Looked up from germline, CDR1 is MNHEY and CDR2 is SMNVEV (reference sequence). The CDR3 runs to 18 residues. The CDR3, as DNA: TGTGCCAGCAGTTTAAACCCCCCCCCGCAGCCAGTCACCGGGGAGCTGTTTTTT. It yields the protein CASSLNPPPQPVTGELFF.

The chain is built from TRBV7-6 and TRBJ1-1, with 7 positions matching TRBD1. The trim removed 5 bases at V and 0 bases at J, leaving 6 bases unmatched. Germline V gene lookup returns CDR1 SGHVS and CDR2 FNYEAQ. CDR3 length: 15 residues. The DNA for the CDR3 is TGTGCCAGCAGCCCGGGACAGAACCTGAACACTGAAGCTTTCTTT. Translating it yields CASSPGQNLNTEAFF. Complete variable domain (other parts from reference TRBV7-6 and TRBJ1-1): GAGVSQSPRYKVTKRGQDVALRCDPISGHVSLYWYRQALGQGPEFLTYFNYEAQQDKSGLPNDRFSAERPEGSISTLTIQRTEQRDSAMYRCASSPGQNLNTEAFFGQGTRLTVV.

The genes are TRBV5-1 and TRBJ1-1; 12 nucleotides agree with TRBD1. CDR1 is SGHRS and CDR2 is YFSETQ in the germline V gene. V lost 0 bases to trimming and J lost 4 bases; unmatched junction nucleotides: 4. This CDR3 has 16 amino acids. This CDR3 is CASSLGGTGGATEAFF. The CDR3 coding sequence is TGCGCCAGCAGCTTGGGTGGGACAGGGGGCGCCACTGAAGCTTTCTTT.

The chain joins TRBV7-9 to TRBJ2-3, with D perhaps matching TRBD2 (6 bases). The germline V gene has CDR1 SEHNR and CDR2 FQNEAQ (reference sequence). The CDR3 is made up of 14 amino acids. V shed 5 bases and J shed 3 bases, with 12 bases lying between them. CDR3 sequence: CASSAGTLTDTQYF. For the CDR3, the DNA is TGTGCCAGCAGCGCCGGGACTCTGACAGATACGCAGTATTTT. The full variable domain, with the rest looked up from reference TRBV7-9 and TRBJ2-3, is DTGVSQNPRHKITKRGQNVTFRCDPISEHNRLYWYRQTLGQGPEFLTYFQNEAQLEKSRLLSDRFSAERPKGSFSTLEIQRTEQGDSAMYLCASSAGTLTDTQYFGPGTRLTVL.

The CDR3: CSVWDSYSNQPQHF. CDR3 in DNA: TGCAGCGTATGGGACAGCTATAGCAATCAGCCCCAGCATTTT. J is TRBJ1-5 and V is TRBV29-1, with TRBD1 matching 7 bases. The CDR3 spans 14 residues. Germline CDR1 is SQVTM and CDR2 is ANQGSEA. The V segment lost 6 bases and the J segment 0 bases; nucleotides outside the gene matches: 5.

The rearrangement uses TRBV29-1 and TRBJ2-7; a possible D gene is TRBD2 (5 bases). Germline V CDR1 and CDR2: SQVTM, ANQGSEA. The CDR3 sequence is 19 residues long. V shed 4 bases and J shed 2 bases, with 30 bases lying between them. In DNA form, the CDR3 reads TGCAGCGTTGCTCTTTTTGACGGCGGAGGCCGACAACCCGCCTACGAGCAGTACTTC. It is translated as CSVALFDGGGRQPAYEQYF.

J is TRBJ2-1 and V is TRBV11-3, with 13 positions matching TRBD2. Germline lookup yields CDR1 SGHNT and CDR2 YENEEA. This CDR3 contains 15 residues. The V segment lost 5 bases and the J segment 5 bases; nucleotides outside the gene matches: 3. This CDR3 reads CASSAGTSGDNEQFF. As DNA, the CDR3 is TGTGCCAGCAGCGCCGGGACTAGCGGGGACAATGAGCAGTTCTTC.

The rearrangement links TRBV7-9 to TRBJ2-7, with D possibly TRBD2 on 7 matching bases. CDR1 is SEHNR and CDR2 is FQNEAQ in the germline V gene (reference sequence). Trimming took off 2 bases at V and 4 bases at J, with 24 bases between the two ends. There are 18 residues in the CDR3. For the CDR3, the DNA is TGTGCCAGCAGCTTATCTGTGGCGGGAGAGGGACAACATTACGAGCAGTACTTC. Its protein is CASSLSVAGEGQHYEQYF.

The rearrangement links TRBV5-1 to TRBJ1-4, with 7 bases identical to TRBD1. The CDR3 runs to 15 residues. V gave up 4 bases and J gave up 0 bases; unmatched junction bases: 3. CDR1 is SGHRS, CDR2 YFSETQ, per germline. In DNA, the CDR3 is TGCGCCAGCAGCGGGGGGACAGCAACTAATGAAAAACTGTTTTTT. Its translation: CASSGGTATNEKLFF.

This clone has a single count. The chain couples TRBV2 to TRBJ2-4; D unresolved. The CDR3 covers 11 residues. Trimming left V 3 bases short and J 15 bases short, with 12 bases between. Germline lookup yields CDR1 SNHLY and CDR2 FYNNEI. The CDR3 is CASSDKVKGYF. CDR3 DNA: TGTGCCAGCAGTGACAAGGTCAAGGGGTACTTC.

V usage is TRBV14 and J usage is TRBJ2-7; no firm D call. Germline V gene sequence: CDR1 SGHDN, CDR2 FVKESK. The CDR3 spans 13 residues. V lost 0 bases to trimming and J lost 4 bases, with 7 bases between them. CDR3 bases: TGTGCCAGCAGCCAAGAACCCCCTTACGAGCAGTACTTC. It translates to CASSQEPPYEQYF.

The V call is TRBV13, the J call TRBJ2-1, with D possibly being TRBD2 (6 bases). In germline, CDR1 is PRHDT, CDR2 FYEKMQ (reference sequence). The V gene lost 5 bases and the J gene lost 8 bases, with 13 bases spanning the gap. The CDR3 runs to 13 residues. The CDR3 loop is CASSPTSRYEQFF. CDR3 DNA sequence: TGTGCCAGCAGCCCTACTAGCAGGTATGAGCAGTTCTTC.

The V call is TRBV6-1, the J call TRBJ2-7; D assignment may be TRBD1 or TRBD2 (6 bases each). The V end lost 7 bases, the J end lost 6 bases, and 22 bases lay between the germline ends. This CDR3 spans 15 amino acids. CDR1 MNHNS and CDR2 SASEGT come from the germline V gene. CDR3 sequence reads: CASNPKRGPLIEQYF. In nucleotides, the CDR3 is TGTGCCAGCAATCCGAAACGGGGGCCCCTAATCGAGCAGTACTTC.

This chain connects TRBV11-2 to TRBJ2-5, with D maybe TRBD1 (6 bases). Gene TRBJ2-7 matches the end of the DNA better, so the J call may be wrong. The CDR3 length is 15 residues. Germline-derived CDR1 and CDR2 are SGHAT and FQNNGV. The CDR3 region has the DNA TGTGCCAGCGCAGTACAGAACGGGACAACCTACGAGCAGTACTTC. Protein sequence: CASAVQNGTTYEQYF.

The CDR3 DNA is TGTGCCAGCAGCCCAGCCCGCCCCTTTAGGGGGACCAAAAACATTCAGTACTTC. As protein: CASSPARPFRGTKNIQYF. The chain couples TRBV7-9 to TRBJ2-4; D is possibly TRBD1 (6 bases). Trimming cost V 5 bases and J 2 bases, with 22 bases left between them. Per germline, CDR1 SEHNR and CDR2 FQNEAQ (reference sequence). The CDR3 is made up of 18 amino acids.